Listed below are T cell receptor beta chains from one sample, sequenced in a study of blood T cells in healthy people across ages. Each CDR3 protein gets one entry after TCRdb re-called the 5' RACE reads with MiXCR. The table has over 700,000 distinct CDR3 sequences, around a quarter seen once. The same sample was also studied in work on T cells of mothers and their children.

Material: blood. The receptor source for this set is a boy aged 5-17 years in good health. CDR3s include the opening cysteine and the closing phenylalanine or tryptophan. Each record gives: J gene, D gene, V gene, clone size, CDR3 protein, CDR3 DNA. A D gene is named only where the DNA matches it firmly. Rows may omit the clone size; those that give it use once, few, many or a size class.

j_gene: TRBJ2-1
d_gene: TRBD1
v_gene: TRBV29-1
abundance: NA
CDR3aa: CSDRRTGDFDEQFF
CDR3nt: TGCAGCGACCGACGGACAGGGGATTTCGATGAGCAGTTCTTC

j_gene: TRBJ1-6
d_gene: NA
v_gene: TRBV27
abundance: few
CDR3aa: CASSLVYNSPLHF
CDR3nt: TGTGCCAGCAGTTTGGTCTATAATTCACCCCTCCACTTT

j_gene: TRBJ2-5
d_gene: TRBD2
v_gene: TRBV20-1
abundance: few
CDR3aa: CSARVPGTRLEEQYF
CDR3nt: TGCAGTGCTAGAGTACCCGGGACTAGGTTAGAAGAGCAGTACTTC

j_gene: TRBJ1-1
d_gene: TRBD1
v_gene: TRBV27
abundance: NA
CDR3aa: CASSSPGQGKDEAFF
CDR3nt: TGTGCCAGCAGTTCCCCCGGACAGGGGAAGGATGAAGCTTTCTTT

j_gene: TRBJ1-1
d_gene: NA
v_gene: TRBV5-1
abundance: NA
CDR3aa: CASSGNLNTEAFF
CDR3nt: TGCGCCAGCAGCGGAAATTTGAACACTGAAGCTTTCTTT

j_gene: TRBJ1-6
d_gene: NA
v_gene: TRBV12-3/TRBV12-4
abundance: NA
CDR3aa: CASSLGAGEHSPLHF
CDR3nt: TGTGCCAGCAGTCTTGGGGCAGGGGAACATTCACCCCTCCACTTT

j_gene: TRBJ2-4
d_gene: NA
v_gene: TRBV18
abundance: few
CDR3aa: CASSPLVMSSQNIQYF
CDR3nt: TGTGCCAGCTCACCCCTGGTGATGAGTTCCCAAAACATTCAGTACTTC

j_gene: TRBJ1-4
d_gene: NA
v_gene: TRBV28
abundance: NA
CDR3aa: CASTRGATNEKLFF
CDR3nt: TGTGCCAGCACCCGGGGAGCAACTAATGAAAAACTGTTTTTT

j_gene: TRBJ1-5
d_gene: NA
v_gene: TRBV27
abundance: few
CDR3aa: CASSFTADSPIYPQHF
CDR3nt: TGTGCCAGCAGCTTTACAGCCGACAGCCCTATATACCCCCAGCATTTT

j_gene: TRBJ2-7
d_gene: TRBD2
v_gene: TRBV2
abundance: few
CDR3aa: CASSILFGRGNEQYF
CDR3nt: TGTGCCAGCAGTATACTTTTCGGGCGGGGGAACGAGCAGTACTTC

j_gene: TRBJ1-4
d_gene: NA
v_gene: TRBV4-2
abundance: NA
CDR3aa: CASSQDQAGIEKLFF
CDR3nt: TGTGCCAGCAGCCAAGATCAGGCAGGGATTGAAAAACTGTTTTTT

j_gene: TRBJ2-5
d_gene: NA
v_gene: TRBV20-1
abundance: NA
CDR3aa: CSARKDSSQETQYF
CDR3nt: TGCAGTGCTAGGAAGGACAGCTCCCAAGAGACCCAGTACTTC

j_gene: TRBJ2-5
d_gene: TRBD2
v_gene: TRBV7-7
abundance: few
CDR3aa: CASSSTSPQETQYF
CDR3nt: TGTGCTAGCAGTTCGACTAGCCCCCAAGAGACCCAGTACTTC

j_gene: TRBJ2-5
d_gene: NA
v_gene: TRBV5-1
abundance: few
CDR3aa: CASSLAATLGETQYF
CDR3nt: TGCGCCAGCAGCTTGGCGGCCACTCTGGGAGAGACCCAGTACTTC

j_gene: TRBJ2-2
d_gene: NA
v_gene: TRBV29-1
abundance: NA
CDR3aa: CSVDTQGTGELFF
CDR3nt: TGCAGCGTGGATACTCAGGGTACCGGGGAGCTGTTTTTT

j_gene: TRBJ2-1
d_gene: NA
v_gene: TRBV29-1
abundance: few
CDR3aa: CSGLSWSFSYNEQFF
CDR3nt: TGCAGCGGGTTATCCTGGTCCTTCTCCTACAATGAGCAGTTCTTC

j_gene: TRBJ2-2
d_gene: TRBD2
v_gene: TRBV3-1
abundance: NA
CDR3aa: CASSPRGGTNTGELFF
CDR3nt: TGTGCCAGCAGCCCGCGCGGGGGAACGAACACCGGGGAGCTGTTTTTT

j_gene: TRBJ2-7
d_gene: TRBD2
v_gene: TRBV20-1
abundance: NA
CDR3aa: CSARMGLAGGMVIYEQYF
CDR3nt: TGCAGTGCTAGGATGGGACTAGCGGGAGGAATGGTGATATACGAGCAGTACTTC

j_gene: TRBJ1-2
d_gene: NA
v_gene: TRBV6-2/TRBV6-3
abundance: few
CDR3aa: CASSPEGELGYTF
CDR3nt: TGTGCCAGCAGCCCGGAGGGGGAACTTGGCTACACCTTC

j_gene: TRBJ1-3
d_gene: NA
v_gene: TRBV11-2
abundance: few
CDR3aa: CASSRDGNSGNTIYF
CDR3nt: TGTGCCAGCAGCCGGGACGGAAACTCTGGAAACACCATATATTTT

j_gene: TRBJ2-1
d_gene: NA
v_gene: TRBV7-9
abundance: few
CDR3aa: CASSLPWESNEQFF
CDR3nt: TGTGCCAGCAGCCTCCCTTGGGAGTCGAATGAGCAGTTCTTC

j_gene: TRBJ2-7
d_gene: NA
v_gene: TRBV20-1
abundance: NA
CDR3aa: CSAREGSDSPYEQYF
CDR3nt: TGCAGTGCTAGAGAAGGTTCGGACTCGCCCTACGAGCAGTACTTC

j_gene: TRBJ2-7
d_gene: NA
v_gene: TRBV27
abundance: few
CDR3aa: CASSLFGETSYEQYF
CDR3nt: TGTGCCAGCAGTTTATTCGGGGAAACCTCCTACGAGCAGTACTTC

j_gene: TRBJ1-2
d_gene: NA
v_gene: TRBV9
abundance: NA
CDR3aa: CASSVGSQGGNYGYTF
CDR3nt: TGTGCCAGCAGCGTAGGGAGCCAGGGAGGGAACTATGGCTACACCTTC

j_gene: TRBJ2-1
d_gene: NA
v_gene: TRBV29-1
abundance: NA
CDR3aa: CSPRGSYNEQFF
CDR3nt: TGCAGCCCTCGTGGTTCCTACAATGAGCAGTTCTTC